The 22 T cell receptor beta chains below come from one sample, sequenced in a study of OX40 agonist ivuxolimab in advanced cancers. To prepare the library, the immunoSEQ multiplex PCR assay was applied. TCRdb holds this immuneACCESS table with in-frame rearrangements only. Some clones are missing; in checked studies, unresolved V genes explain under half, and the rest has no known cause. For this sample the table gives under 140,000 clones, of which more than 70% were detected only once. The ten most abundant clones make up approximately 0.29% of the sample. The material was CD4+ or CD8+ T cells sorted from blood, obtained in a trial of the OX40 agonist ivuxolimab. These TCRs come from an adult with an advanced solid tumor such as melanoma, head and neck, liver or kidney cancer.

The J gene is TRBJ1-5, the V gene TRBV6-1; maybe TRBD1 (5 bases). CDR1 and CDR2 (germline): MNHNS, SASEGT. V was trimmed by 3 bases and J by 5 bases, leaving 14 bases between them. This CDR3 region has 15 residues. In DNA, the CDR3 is TGTGCCAGCAGTGAGGGGTGGGGCCCGGATCAGCCCCAGCATTTT. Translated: CASSEGWGPDQPQHF.

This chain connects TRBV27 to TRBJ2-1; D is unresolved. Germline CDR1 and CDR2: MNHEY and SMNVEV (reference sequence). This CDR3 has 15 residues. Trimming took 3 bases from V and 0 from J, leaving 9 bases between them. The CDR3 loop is CASSFGVSSYNEQFF. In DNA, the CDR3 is TGTGCCAGCAGTTTTGGCGTCAGCTCCTACAATGAGCAGTTCTTC.

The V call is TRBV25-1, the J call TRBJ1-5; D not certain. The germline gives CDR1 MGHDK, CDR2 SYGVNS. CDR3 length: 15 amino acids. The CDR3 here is CVQKMQCSSNQPQHF. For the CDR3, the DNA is TGTGTCCAGAAAATGCAGTGCTCCTCGAATCAGCCCCAGCATTTT.

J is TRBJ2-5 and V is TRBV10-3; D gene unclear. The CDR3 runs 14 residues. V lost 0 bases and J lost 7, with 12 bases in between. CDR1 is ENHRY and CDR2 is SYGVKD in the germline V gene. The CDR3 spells CAISESEGTGTQYF. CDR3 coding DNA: TGTGCCATCAGTGAGTCGGAAGGAACGGGGACCCAGTACTTC.

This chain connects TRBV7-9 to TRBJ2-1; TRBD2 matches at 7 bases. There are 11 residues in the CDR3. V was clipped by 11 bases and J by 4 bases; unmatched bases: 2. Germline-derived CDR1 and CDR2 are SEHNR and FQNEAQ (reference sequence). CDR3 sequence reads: CAGRDYNEQFF. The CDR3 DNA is TGTGCCGGGAGGGATTACAATGAGCAGTTCTTC. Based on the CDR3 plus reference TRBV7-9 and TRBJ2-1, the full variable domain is DTGVSQNPRHKITKRGQNVTFRCDPISEHNRLYWYRQTLGQGPEFLTYFQNEAQLEKSRLLSDRFSAERPKGSFSTLEIQRTEQGDSAMYLCAGRDYNEQFFGPGTRLTVL.

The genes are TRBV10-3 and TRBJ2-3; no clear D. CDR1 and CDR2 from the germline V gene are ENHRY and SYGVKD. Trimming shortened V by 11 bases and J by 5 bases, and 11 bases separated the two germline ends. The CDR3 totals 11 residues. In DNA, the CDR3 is TGTGCCGGCGGACCAGGAGATACGCAGTATTTT. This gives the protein CAGGPGDTQYF.

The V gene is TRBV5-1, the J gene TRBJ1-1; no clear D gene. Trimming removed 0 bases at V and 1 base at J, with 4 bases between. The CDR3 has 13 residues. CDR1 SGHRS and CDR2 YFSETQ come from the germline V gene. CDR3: CASSLGKNTEAFF. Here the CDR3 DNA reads TGCGCCAGCAGCTTGGGTAAGAACACTGAAGCTTTCTTT.

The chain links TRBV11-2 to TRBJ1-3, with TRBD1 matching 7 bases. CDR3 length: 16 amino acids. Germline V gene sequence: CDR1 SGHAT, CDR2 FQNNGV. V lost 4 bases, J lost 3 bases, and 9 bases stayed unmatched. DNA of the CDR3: TGTGCCAGCAGCTCTCAGCCCCGGACAGGTGGAAACACCATATATTTT. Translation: CASSSQPRTGGNTIYF.

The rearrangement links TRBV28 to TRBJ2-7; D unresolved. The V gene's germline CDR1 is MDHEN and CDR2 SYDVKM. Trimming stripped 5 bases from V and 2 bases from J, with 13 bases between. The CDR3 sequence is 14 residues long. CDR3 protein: CASSRHLFPYEQYF. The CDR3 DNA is TGTGCCAGCAGTCGACACTTATTTCCCTACGAGCAGTACTTC.

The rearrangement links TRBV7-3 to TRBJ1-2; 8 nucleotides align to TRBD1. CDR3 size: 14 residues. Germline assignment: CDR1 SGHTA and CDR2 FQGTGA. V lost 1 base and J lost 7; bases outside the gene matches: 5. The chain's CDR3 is CASSLNAGGSGYTF. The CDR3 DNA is TGTGCCAGCAGCTTAAATGCAGGGGGCAGTGGCTACACCTTC.

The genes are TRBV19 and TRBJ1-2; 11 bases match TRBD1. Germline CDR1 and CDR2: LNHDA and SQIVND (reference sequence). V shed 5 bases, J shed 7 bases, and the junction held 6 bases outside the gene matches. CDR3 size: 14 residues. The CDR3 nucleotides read TGTGCCAGTAGTGCCGGACAGGGGGCGGTTGGCTACACCTTC. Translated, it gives CASSAGQGAVGYTF.

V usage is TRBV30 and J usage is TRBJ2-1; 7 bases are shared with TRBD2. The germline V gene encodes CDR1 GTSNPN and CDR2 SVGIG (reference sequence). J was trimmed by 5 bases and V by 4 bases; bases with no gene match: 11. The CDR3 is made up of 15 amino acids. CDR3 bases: TGTGCCTGGAAAAAAGGGAGGGACCCTAACAATGAGCAGTTCTTC. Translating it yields CAWKKGRDPNNEQFF.

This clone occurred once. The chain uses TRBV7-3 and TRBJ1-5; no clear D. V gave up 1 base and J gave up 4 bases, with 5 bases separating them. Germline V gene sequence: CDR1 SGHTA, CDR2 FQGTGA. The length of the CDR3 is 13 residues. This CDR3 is CASSLSWNQPQHF. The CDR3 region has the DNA TGTGCCAGCAGCTTAAGTTGGAATCAGCCCCAGCATTTT. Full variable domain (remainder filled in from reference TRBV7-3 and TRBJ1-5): GAGVSQTPSNKVTEKGKYVELRCDPISGHTALYWYRQSLGQGPEFLIYFQGTGAADDSGLPNDRFFAVRPEGSVSTLKIQRTERGDSAVYLCASSLSWNQPQHFGDGTRLSIL.

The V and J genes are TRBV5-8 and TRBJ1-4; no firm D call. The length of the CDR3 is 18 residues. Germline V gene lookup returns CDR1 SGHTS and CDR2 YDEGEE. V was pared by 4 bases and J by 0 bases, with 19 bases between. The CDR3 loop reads CASSDRPGRRATNEKLFF. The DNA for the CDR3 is TGTGCCAGCAGCGATCGCCCGGGCCGCCGAGCAACTAATGAAAAACTGTTTTTT.

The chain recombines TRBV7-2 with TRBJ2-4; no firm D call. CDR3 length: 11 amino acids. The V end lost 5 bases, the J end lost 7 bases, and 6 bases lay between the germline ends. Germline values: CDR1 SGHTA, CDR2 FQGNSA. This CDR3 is CASSLDNIQYF. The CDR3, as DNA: TGTGCCAGCAGCCTCGACAACATTCAGTACTTC.

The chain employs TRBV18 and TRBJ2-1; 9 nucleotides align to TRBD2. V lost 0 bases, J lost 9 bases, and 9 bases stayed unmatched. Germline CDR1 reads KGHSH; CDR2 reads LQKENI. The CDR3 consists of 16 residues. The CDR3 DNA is TGTGCCAGCTCACCACCAAGTGGCGGGGGGGCCAGTGAGCAGTTCTTC. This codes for CASSPPSGGGASEQFF.

The CDR3 nucleotides are TGTGCCAGCAGCCGCGTGGACAGGGCACAGGATGAGCAGTTCTTC. This codes for CASSRVDRAQDEQFF. The chain couples TRBV5-4 to TRBJ2-1, with 8 bases aligning to TRBD1. V lost 4 bases to trimming and J lost 8 bases; unmatched junction nucleotides: 11. The CDR3 consists of 15 residues. Germline V lookup: CDR1 SGHNT, CDR2 YYREEE (reference sequence).

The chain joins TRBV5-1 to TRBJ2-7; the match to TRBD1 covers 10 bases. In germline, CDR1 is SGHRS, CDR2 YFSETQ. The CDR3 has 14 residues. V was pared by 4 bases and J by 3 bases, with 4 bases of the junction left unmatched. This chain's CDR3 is CASSNRDRGYEQYF. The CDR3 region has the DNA TGCGCCAGCAGCAACCGGGACAGGGGCTACGAGCAGTACTTC.

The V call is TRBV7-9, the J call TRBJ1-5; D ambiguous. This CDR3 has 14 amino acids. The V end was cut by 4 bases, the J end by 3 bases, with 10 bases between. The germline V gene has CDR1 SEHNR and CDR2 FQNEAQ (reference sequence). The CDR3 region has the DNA TGTGCCAGCAGCTCGCGGGCCTCCAATCAGCCCCAGCATTTT. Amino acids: CASSSRASNQPQHF.

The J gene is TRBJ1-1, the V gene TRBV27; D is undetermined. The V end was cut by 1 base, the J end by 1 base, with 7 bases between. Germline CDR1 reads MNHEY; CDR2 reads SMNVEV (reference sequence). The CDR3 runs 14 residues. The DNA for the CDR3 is TGTGCCAGCAGTTTATTCGCACGGAACACTGAAGCTTTCTTT. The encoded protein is CASSLFARNTEAFF.

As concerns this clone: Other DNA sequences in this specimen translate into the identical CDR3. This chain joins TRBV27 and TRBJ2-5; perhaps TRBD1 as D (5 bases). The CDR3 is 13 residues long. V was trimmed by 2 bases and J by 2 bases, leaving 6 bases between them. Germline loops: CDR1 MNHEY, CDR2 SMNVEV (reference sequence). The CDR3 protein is CASSLDRQETQYF. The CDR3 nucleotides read TGTGCCAGCAGTTTAGACAGACAAGAGACCCAGTACTTC.

Here the CDR3 DNA reads TGTGCCAGCAAGAGTTTTCGTGGGGGCACAGATACGCAGTATTTT. The encoded protein is CASKSFRGGTDTQYF. The chain links TRBV19 to TRBJ2-3, with unresolved D. Trimming removed 9 bases from V and 1 base from J, with 17 bases in between. The CDR3 loop spans 15 amino acids. Germline CDR1 and CDR2: LNHDA and SQIVND (reference sequence).